The 25 T cell receptor beta chains below all came from one sample that was sequenced in a study of metastatic and nonmetastatic thyroid tumors. None of the patients had undergone any treatment ahead of thyroid surgery. TCRdb reassembled clones from the PCR reads with MiXCR. The data hold roughly 17,000 clones, with 29% observed a single time. The sample consisted of tumor tissue. These receptor sequences come from a male donor with papillary thyroid cancer or a benign thyroid nodule (not recorded which). Some clones in this sample may be carry-over from other donors' samples.

The chain joins TRBV20-1 to TRBJ2-5; D possibly corresponds to TRBD1 (6 bases). The CDR3 consists of 17 residues. CDR1 and CDR2 from the germline V gene are DFQATT and SNEGSKA (reference sequence). The germline V and J ends were trimmed by 0 bases and 5 bases, with 22 bases remaining between them. CDR3 in amino acids: CSARDRGSYSFRETQYF. The DNA for the CDR3 is TGCAGTGCTAGAGATAGGGGGTCGTACTCATTTAGGGAGACCCAGTACTTC.

This clone occurred a few times. The chain recombines TRBV4-1 with TRBJ2-7; D is ambiguous. The CDR3 spans 16 residues. The V and J ends lost 3 bases and 1 base respectively, with 16 bases between them. Per the germline V gene, CDR1 is MGHRA and CDR2 is YSYEKL. As DNA, the CDR3 is TGCGCCAGCAGCCACCCCGCGAGATCGGTATCCTACGAGCAGTACTTC. Its protein product is CASSHPARSVSYEQYF.

In this sample, this clone turned up a few times. The DNA for the CDR3 is TGTGCCAGCAGTTACGGGGCGGGGAACTACAATGAGCAGTTCTTC. Amino acid sequence: CASSYGAGNYNEQFF. The chain has TRBV6-2 or TRBV6-3 and TRBJ2-1; perhaps TRBD2 as D (6 bases). Germline-derived CDR1 and CDR2 are MNHEY and SVGEGT. This CDR3 spans 15 amino acids. Trimming took off 2 bases at V and 3 bases at J, with 11 bases between the two ends.

This clone is medium-sized within its sample. J is TRBJ2-7 and V is TRBV18, with 15 bases that match TRBD2. Trimming cost V 8 bases and J 7 bases; bases outside gene matches: 6. Germline loops: CDR1 KGHSH, CDR2 LQKENI. CDR3 length equals 14 residues. The CDR3 region has the DNA TGTGCCAGCGGACTAGCGGGAGGGCCTATTGAGCAGTACTTC. This codes for CASGLAGGPIEQYF.

The rearrangement uses TRBV15 and TRBJ1-1; no definite D call. In germline, CDR1 is LNHNV, CDR2 YYDKDF (reference sequence). The V end lost 8 bases, the J end lost 5 bases, and 18 bases lay between the germline ends. The length of the CDR3 is 14 residues. CDR3 sequence (DNA): TGTGCCACCCAATTCCCGGACGGGAAAACTGAAGCTTTCTTT. Protein sequence: CATQFPDGKTEAFF. Drawing the rest from reference TRBV15 and TRBJ1-1, the complete variable domain is DAMVIQNPRYQVTQFGKPVTLSCSQTLNHNVMYWYQQKSSQAPKLLFHYYDKDFNNEADTPDNFQSRRPNTSFCFLDIRSPGLGDTAMYLCATQFPDGKTEAFFGQGTRLTVV.

The chain links TRBV20-1 to TRBJ1-1, with D maybe TRBD1 (5 bases). The length of the CDR3 is 13 residues. From germline, CDR1 is DFQATT and CDR2 SNEGSKA (reference sequence). Between the trimmed V and J ends, which lost 6 bases and 1 base, there was a span of 12 bases. The CDR3 DNA reads TGCAGTGCGAGAAGGGGCGAGAACACTGAAGCTTTCTTT. Encoded protein: CSARRGENTEAFF.

The J gene is TRBJ1-6, the V gene TRBV28; no reliable D call. Trimming removed 2 bases from V and 8 bases from J, with 10 bases in between. Germline V gene data show CDR1 as MDHEN and CDR2 as SYDVKM. The CDR3 has 14 residues. CDR3 residues: CASSLRQVYSPLHF. DNA of the CDR3: TGTGCCAGCAGTTTACGGCAGGTTTATTCACCCCTCCACTTT.

The V call is TRBV5-8, the J call TRBJ2-5, with 9 bases fitting TRBD1. This CDR3 spans 14 amino acids. V lost 5 bases to trimming and J lost 3 bases; unmatched junction nucleotides: 5. Germline values: CDR1 SGHTS, CDR2 YDEGEE. CDR3 loop: CASSPRDREETQYF. Written as DNA, the CDR3 is TGTGCCAGCAGTCCCCGGGACAGGGAAGAGACCCAGTACTTC.

This clone was observed at least ten times. This chain connects TRBV19 to TRBJ1-2; a possible D gene is TRBD1 (6 bases). The CDR3 is made up of 15 amino acids. The germline V gene has CDR1 LNHDA and CDR2 SQIVND (reference sequence). V lost 7 bases and J lost 8, with 23 bases in between. The CDR3 loop is CASTKQGMVGTGYTF. The CDR3 DNA reads TGTGCCAGTACCAAACAGGGTATGGTCGGGACGGGCTACACCTTC.

This chain links TRBV20-1 with TRBJ2-7, with 8 bases lining up with TRBD1. The CDR3 is 15 residues long. The V segment lost 6 bases and the J segment 2 bases; nucleotides outside the gene matches: 12. Germline V CDR1 and CDR2: DFQATT, SNEGSKA (reference sequence). The CDR3 loop reads CSANYRGSGTYEQYF. DNA of the CDR3: TGCAGTGCCAATTACAGGGGGTCGGGGACCTACGAGCAGTACTTC.

By its share, this clone is medium-sized. V and J are TRBV3-1 and TRBJ2-7; perhaps TRBD2 as D (5 bases). V was cut by 1 base and J by 6 bases, with 16 bases left in between. The CDR3 covers 15 residues. Germline V CDR1 and CDR2: LGHDT, YNNKEL (reference sequence). The CDR3, as DNA: TGTGCCAGCAGCCAAGGTCCTGGCGGGTCAGCCGAGCAGTACTTC. This translates into CASSQGPGGSAEQYF.

V gene TRBV6-1 combines with J gene TRBJ2-5; a weak D match, TRBD1 (5 bases). Germline assignment: CDR1 MNHNS and CDR2 SASEGT. The CDR3 sequence is 19 residues long. The V and J ends lost 7 bases and 2 bases respectively, with 29 bases between them. The CDR3 sequence: CASIPARKVWGGSQETQYF. The CDR3 DNA reads TGTGCCAGCATACCGGCCAGGAAAGTATGGGGCGGTTCACAAGAGACCCAGTACTTC.

The rearrangement uses TRBV20-1 and TRBJ2-7; 8 bases match TRBD1. The CDR3 has 13 amino acids. CDR1 and CDR2 (germline): DFQATT, SNEGSKA (reference sequence). Trimming at V came to 2 bases and at J to 5 bases, leaving 5 bases not matched to a gene. CDR3 protein: CSARRPQGDEQYF. Written as DNA, the CDR3 is TGCAGTGCTAGACGTCCACAGGGGGACGAGCAGTACTTC.

At least ten counts were recorded for this clone. This chain uses TRBV9 with TRBJ2-3, with 9 bases aligning to TRBD2. The CDR3 consists of 15 residues. Losses at the gene ends were 5 bases for V and 2 bases for J; bases not matched to a gene: 6. Germline values: CDR1 SGDLS, CDR2 YYNGEE. CDR3 coding DNA: TGTGCCAGCAGTCTGAGCGGGGGGTTCACAGATACGCAGTATTTT. It translates to CASSLSGGFTDTQYF. The complete variable domain, with remaining parts taken from reference TRBV9 and TRBJ2-3, reads DSGVTQTPKHLITATGQRVTLRCSPRSGDLSVYWYQQSLDQGLQFLIQYYNGEERAKGNILERFSAQQFPDLHSELNLSSLELGDSALYFCASSLSGGFTDTQYFGPGTRLTVL.

In this sample, this clone turned up many times. V is TRBV20-1 and J is TRBJ2-3, with 9 bases lining up with TRBD1. The length of the CDR3 is 16 residues. Trimming cost V 4 bases and J 8 bases; bases outside gene matches: 16. Germline V gives CDR1 DFQATT, CDR2 SNEGSKA (reference sequence). CDR3 in amino acids: CSAIGGRDRERGTQYF. The CDR3 DNA sequence: TGCAGTGCTATAGGTGGTAGGGACAGGGAACGCGGTACGCAGTATTTT.

This clone was found once. The genes are TRBV4-1 and TRBJ2-1, with TRBD1 matching 8 bases. The germline CDR1 and CDR2 sequences are MGHRA and YSYEKL. V lost 4 bases and J lost 4; bases outside the gene matches: 3. The CDR3 runs 14 residues. Here the CDR3 DNA reads TGCGCCAGCAGCCTGGGGACAGGTTACAATGAGCAGTTCTTC. Its protein is CASSLGTGYNEQFF.

By sample share, this clone is medium-sized (0.01 to 0.1%). The gene calls are TRBV6-1 and TRBJ2-5; TRBD2 aligns across 9 bases. CDR3 size: 17 residues. Trimming cost V 2 bases and J 4 bases; bases outside gene matches: 11. Germline V lookup: CDR1 MNHNS, CDR2 SASEGT. The CDR3 DNA is TGTGCCAGCAGTGAACGAGGAGCGGGGGGATGGGGAGAGACCCAGTACTTC. Translated, it gives CASSERGAGGWGETQYF.

This clone has just a few counts. V gene TRBV12-5 combines with J gene TRBJ2-1; D may match TRBD1 or TRBD2 (5 bases each). Trimming removed 3 bases at V and 0 bases at J, with 15 bases between. This CDR3 is built from 17 residues. Per germline, CDR1 LGHNT and CDR2 FRNRAP. Here the CDR3 reads CASGLNPGPSSYNEQFF. CDR3 DNA: TGTGCTAGTGGTTTAAACCCGGGACCCAGCTCCTACAATGAGCAGTTCTTC.

The rearrangement uses TRBV30 and TRBJ1-3; D is ambiguous. This CDR3 contains 11 residues. The V end lost 2 bases, the J end lost 6 bases, and 5 bases lay between the germline ends. Germline CDR1 is GTSNPN and CDR2 is SVGIG (reference sequence). For the CDR3, the DNA is TGTGCCTGGAGTATCCAAAACACCATATATTTT. Its translation: CAWSIQNTIYF.

This clone was picked up many times. This sequence joins TRBV7-8 and TRBJ2-5, with D tentatively TRBD1 (6 bases). The length of the CDR3 is 14 residues. With 8 bases removed from V and 2 bases from J, the gap between germline ends came to 15 bases. Germline values: CDR1 SGHVS, CDR2 FQNEAQ. The CDR3 loop is CASRPGQKQETQYF. CDR3 in DNA: TGTGCCAGCCGACCAGGACAGAAACAAGAGACCCAGTACTTC.

This clone was seen at least ten times. The V gene is TRBV3-1, the J gene TRBJ2-3; 7 bases map to TRBD2. J was trimmed by 2 bases and V by 0 bases; bases with no gene match: 5. This CDR3 region has 16 residues. The germline V gene encodes CDR1 LGHDT and CDR2 YNNKEL (reference sequence). The CDR3 here is CASSQELREVTDTQYF. CDR3 bases: TGTGCCAGCAGCCAAGAGCTACGGGAGGTCACAGATACGCAGTATTTT.

This clone was picked up many times. The V call is TRBV7-2, the J call TRBJ1-1, with a weak D call TRBD1 (5 bases). V lost 5 bases and J lost 1, with 20 bases in between. Looked up from germline, CDR1 is SGHTA and CDR2 is FQGNSA. The CDR3 has 17 amino acids. Here the CDR3 reads CASSGWGVRLGNTEAFF. The CDR3 DNA reads TGTGCCAGCAGCGGATGGGGGGTACGGTTGGGGAACACTGAAGCTTTCTTT.

This clone appeared many times. This chain uses TRBV19 with TRBJ2-3; 10 bases are shared with TRBD2. Germline loops: CDR1 LNHDA, CDR2 SQIVND (reference sequence). This CDR3 has 17 amino acids. With V trimmed by 5 bases and J by 3 bases, 11 bases remained unmatched. The CDR3 coding sequence is TGTGCCAGTAGTCTCCAGCGGGGGGGCCGGAGGACAGATACGCAGTATTTT. This gives the protein CASSLQRGGRRTDTQYF.

The CDR3 here is CASSPGQTHYGYTF. The CDR3 DNA reads as TGTGCCAGCAGCCCGGGACAGACCCACTATGGCTACACCTTC. The J gene is TRBJ1-2, the V gene TRBV5-5, with 7 bases fitting TRBD1. Unmatched junction bases numbered 6, after V lost 4 bases and J lost 3 bases. Looked up from germline, CDR1 is SGHKS and CDR2 is YYEKEE (reference sequence). This CDR3 is built from 14 residues.

The chain links TRBV20-1 to TRBJ1-1; D is unclear. This CDR3 is 14 amino acids long. Germline V gene sequence: CDR1 DFQATT, CDR2 SNEGSKA (reference sequence). The CDR3 here is CISRGHSMNTEAFF. CDR3 sequence (DNA): TGCATTTCTAGAGGGCACAGCATGAACACTGAAGCTTTCTTT.